These 25 T cell receptor beta chains were sequenced from one sample in a study of CD8 T cells in Susac syndrome. Random hexamers served to reverse transcribe about 0.45 to 1 ug RNA. TCRdb recomputed calls from the immunoSEQ multiplex PCR reads with MiXCR, one row per CDR3 protein. This repertoire shows about 160,000 distinct CDR3 sequences, just over 90% found once; its top ten account for 0.13%. Input material: CD4+ T cells from PBMCs. Receptors were obtained from a human donor in good health.

This chain's CDR3 is CSARDSPDGVFSPLHF. The CDR3, as DNA: TGCAGTGCTAGAGATTCCCCGGACGGGGTTTTTTCACCCCTCCACTTT. The chain uses TRBV20-1 and TRBJ1-6; D unclear. Trimming removed 0 bases at V and 9 bases at J, with 18 bases between. Germline-derived CDR1 and CDR2 are DFQATT and SNEGSKA (reference sequence). This CDR3 has 16 residues.

CDR3 in amino acids: CASSFTGSTDTQYF. In DNA form, the CDR3 reads TGTGCCAGCAGCTTTACAGGGAGCACAGATACGCAGTATTTT. The rearrangement links TRBV5-4 to TRBJ2-3; TRBD1 is a possible D gene (6 bases). Per germline, CDR1 SGHNT and CDR2 YYREEE (reference sequence). The V and J ends lost 2 bases and 0 bases respectively, with 7 bases between them. The CDR3 contains 14 residues. The variable domain in full, completed from reference TRBV5-4 and TRBJ2-3, reads ETGVTQSPTHLIKTRGQQVTLRCSSQSGHNTVSWYQQALGQGPQFIFQYYREEENGRGNFPPRFSGLQFPNYSSELNVNALELDDSALYLCASSFTGSTDTQYFGPGTRLTVL.

The rearrangement uses TRBV29-1 and TRBJ2-2; 7 bases line up with TRBD1. The J segment lost 0 bases and the V segment lost 3 bases, leaving 1 base of the junction unmatched. Germline-derived CDR1 and CDR2 are SQVTM and ANQGSEA. This CDR3 spans 14 amino acids. CDR3 sequence (DNA): TGCAGCGTTGAGGGACAGACGAACACCGGGGAGCTGTTTTTT. This gives the protein CSVEGQTNTGELFF.

The chain recombines TRBV7-3 with TRBJ2-2; TRBD1 matches 9 bases. The CDR3 runs to 16 residues. V dropped 5 bases and J dropped 7; count of bases not matched to a gene: 11. Germline loops: CDR1 SGHTA, CDR2 FQGTGA. The CDR3 sequence: CASSPQTGGSVGELFF. CDR3 DNA sequence: TGTGCCAGCAGCCCGCAGACAGGGGGATCCGTCGGGGAGCTGTTTTTT.

The rearrangement links TRBV6-5 to TRBJ2-7; 9 bases fit TRBD1. The trim removed 4 bases at V and 0 bases at J, leaving 4 bases unmatched. The germline V gene encodes CDR1 MNHEY and CDR2 SVGAGI. The CDR3 covers 15 residues. The CDR3 DNA follows: TGTGCCAGCAGTTCCGGACAGGGGATCTCCTACGAGCAGTACTTC. Its translation: CASSSGQGISYEQYF.

The chain couples TRBV6-5 to TRBJ2-1, with D perhaps assigned TRBD1 or TRBD2 (7 bases each). CDR1 is MNHEY, CDR2 SVGAGI, per germline. The V end lost 8 bases, the J end lost 2 bases, and 16 bases lay between the germline ends. The CDR3 has 15 residues. CDR3 in amino acids: CASGRGRGPYNEQFF. CDR3 bases: TGTGCCAGCGGGAGGGGGCGGGGGCCCTACAATGAGCAGTTCTTC.

The chain uses TRBV7-9 and TRBJ2-4; no definite D call. Germline V CDR1 and CDR2: SEHNR, FQNEAQ (reference sequence). Trimming took off 2 bases at V and 7 bases at J, with 3 bases between the two ends. The CDR3 is 11 residues long. The DNA for the CDR3 is TGTGCCAGCAGCTTACTGAACATTCAGTACTTC. Residues: CASSLLNIQYF.

The rearrangement uses TRBV20-1 and TRBJ1-2; 7 bases map to TRBD1. Germline assignment: CDR1 DFQATT and CDR2 SNEGSKA (reference sequence). The CDR3 consists of 13 residues. V gave up 6 bases and J gave up 6 bases; unmatched junction bases: 10. The CDR3 DNA is TGCAGTGCCCACTCCCGACAGGGAGATGGCTACACCTTC. It specifies CSAHSRQGDGYTF.

The chain uses TRBV4-1 and TRBJ1-2; possibly TRBD1 for D (6 bases). In germline, CDR1 is MGHRA, CDR2 YSYEKL. The CDR3 length is 14 residues. Trimming removed 3 bases at V and 4 bases at J, with 12 bases between. The CDR3 is CASSQKGTIYGYTF. CDR3 nucleotides: TGCGCCAGCAGCCAGAAGGGGACAATCTATGGCTACACCTTC.

This chain links TRBV5-1 with TRBJ2-7; perhaps TRBD1 as D (5 bases). Germline CDR1 SGHRS, CDR2 YFSETQ. The V gene lost 4 bases and the J gene lost 0 bases, with 14 bases spanning the gap. This CDR3 is built from 15 residues. The CDR3 reads CASSQGHLSSYEQYF. Here the CDR3 DNA reads TGCGCCAGCAGCCAAGGACACCTCTCCTCCTACGAGCAGTACTTC.

This chain uses TRBV25-1 with TRBJ2-7; D is ambiguous. The CDR3 length is 15 residues. Germline V CDR1 and CDR2: MGHDK, SYGVNS. V lost 2 bases and J 3 bases, leaving 14 bases between the germline ends. The CDR3 reads CASSEVYCRIYEQYF. The CDR3 nucleotides are TGTGCCAGCAGTGAAGTCTACTGCAGGATCTACGAGCAGTACTTC.

As for this clonotype: The junction and the germline gene differ at one end; a read error may be behind it. The chain carries TRBV3-1 and TRBJ1-1, with D hard to call. CDR1 is LGHDT, CDR2 YNNKEL, per germline (reference sequence). The CDR3 sequence is 13 residues long. The CDR3 nucleotides are TGTGCCAGCAGCCAGACCATGAATACTGAAGCTTTCTTT. Its translation is CASSQTMNTEAFF.

This chain uses TRBV2 with TRBJ2-3; possibly TRBD1 or TRBD2 for D (5 bases each). CDR1 and CDR2 from the germline V gene are SNHLY and FYNNEI. Trimming took 4 bases from V and 2 from J, leaving 10 bases between them. This CDR3 region has 14 residues. Here the CDR3 DNA reads TGTGCCAGCAGTGTGTTGGGGGACACAGATACGCAGTATTTT. Encoded protein: CASSVLGDTDTQYF. The variable domain in full, completed from reference TRBV2 and TRBJ2-3, reads EPEVTQTPSHQVTQMGQEVILRCVPISNHLYFYWYRQILGQKVEFLVSFYNNEISEKSEIFDDQFSVERPDGSNFTLKIRSTKLEDSAMYFCASSVLGDTDTQYFGPGTRLTVL.

The chain has TRBV6-1 and TRBJ2-3; 9 bases align to TRBD1. The length of the CDR3 is 20 residues. J gave up 1 base and V 6 bases, and 20 bases lay outside the gene matches. The V gene's germline CDR1 is MNHNS and CDR2 SASEGT. The DNA of the CDR3 is TGTGCCAGCAGCCAACCCCGGGACAGGGCCGCACAATTGGGCACAGATACGCAGTATTTT. It encodes CASSQPRDRAAQLGTDTQYF.

The J gene is TRBJ1-2, the V gene TRBV6-6; D may be TRBD1 (5 bases). Germline assignment: CDR1 MNHNY and CDR2 SVGAGI (reference sequence). The CDR3 has 15 residues. V dropped 7 bases and J dropped 2 bases, with 17 bases sitting between them. The CDR3 here is CASTPGLGGNYGYTF. The DNA of the CDR3 is TGTGCCAGCACCCCGGGACTAGGAGGGAACTATGGCTACACCTTC.

V is TRBV16 and J is TRBJ2-1, with D perhaps matching TRBD1 (6 bases). The V gene lost 1 base and the J gene lost 10 bases, with 11 bases spanning the gap. CDR1 KGHSY and CDR2 FQNENV come from the germline V gene. This CDR3 contains 13 residues. CDR3 coding DNA: TGTGCCAGCAGCCAATTCCAGACAGGAGAGCAGTTCTTC. Its translation: CASSQFQTGEQFF.

The rearrangement links TRBV20-1 to TRBJ2-4, with D tentatively TRBD1 or TRBD2 (5 bases each). This CDR3 contains 14 residues. Germline CDR1 and CDR2: DFQATT and SNEGSKA (reference sequence). Deletions cut 6 bases from V and 1 base from J, with 13 bases between. CDR3 protein: CSAGTLEAKNIQYF. CDR3 DNA: TGCAGTGCCGGGACCCTCGAGGCCAAAAACATTCAGTACTTC.

V usage is TRBV7-2 and J usage is TRBJ2-1; 10 bases fit TRBD2. The CDR3 is made up of 16 amino acids. The ends lost 3 bases at V and 5 bases at J; junction bases unmatched: 7. Per the germline V gene, CDR1 is SGHTA and CDR2 is FQGNSA. The CDR3 here is CASSLLSLAGNNEQFF. CDR3 nucleotide sequence: TGTGCCAGCAGCTTGCTCTCACTAGCGGGAAACAATGAGCAGTTCTTC.

The chain links TRBV29-1 to TRBJ1-1; weak D call: TRBD1 (5 bases). The CDR3 contains 13 residues. Germline V gene data show CDR1 as SQVTM and CDR2 as ANQGSEA. V lost 5 bases and J lost 2, with 12 bases in between. The CDR3 here is CSVTGTTNTEAFF. The CDR3 DNA reads as TGCAGCGTTACCGGGACGACTAACACTGAAGCTTTCTTT.

The V and J genes are TRBV5-6 and TRBJ2-5; 8 bases line up with TRBD2. Per the germline V gene, CDR1 is SGHDT and CDR2 is YYEEEE. The CDR3 covers 16 residues. J gave up 0 bases and V 3 bases, and 7 bases lay outside the gene matches. CDR3 sequence reads: CASSYFSLADQETQYF. CDR3 bases: TGTGCCAGCAGCTACTTCTCACTAGCGGACCAAGAGACCCAGTACTTC.

This chain links TRBV20-1 with TRBJ2-7; D tentatively fits TRBD1 or TRBD2 (5 bases each). V was pared by 3 bases and J by 5 bases, with 11 bases between. Germline values: CDR1 DFQATT, CDR2 SNEGSKA (reference sequence). This CDR3 is 12 amino acids long. The CDR3 region is CSASRDGHEQYF. For the CDR3, the DNA is TGCAGTGCTAGCAGGGACGGACACGAGCAGTACTTC.

This clonotype was seen once. DNA of the CDR3: TGTGCCAGCAGCCTTGACAGGGGGGTTAGCTCTGGGGCCAACGTCCTGACTTTC. Encoded protein: CASSLDRGVSSGANVLTF. V usage is TRBV3-1 and J usage is TRBJ2-6, with 9 bases lining up with TRBD1. V lost 4 bases and J lost 0; bases outside the gene matches: 7. The length of the CDR3 is 18 residues. Germline assignment: CDR1 LGHDT and CDR2 YNNKEL (reference sequence).

The chain recombines TRBV3-1 with TRBJ2-5; 10 nucleotides line up with TRBD1. V lost 5 bases to trimming and J lost 2 bases; unmatched junction nucleotides: 5. This CDR3 contains 15 residues. The germline gives CDR1 LGHDT, CDR2 YNNKEL (reference sequence). The CDR3 DNA reads TGTGCCAGCAGCGCCCCGGGACAGGGGCAAGAGACCCAGTACTTC. It translates to CASSAPGQGQETQYF.

This chain connects TRBV7-9 to TRBJ2-7; D might be TRBD1 (5 bases). Germline CDR1 reads SEHNR; CDR2 reads FQNEAQ (reference sequence). This CDR3 comprises 15 residues. V lost 5 bases and J lost 0, with 14 bases in between. As DNA, the CDR3 is TGTGCCAGCAGCCGGCAGGGCTTTCCCTCCTACGAGCAGTACTTC. Translated, it gives CASSRQGFPSYEQYF.

The rearrangement joins TRBV29-1 to TRBJ2-3, with D unresolved. This CDR3 region has 12 residues. Germline-derived CDR1 and CDR2 are SQVTM and ANQGSEA. V was clipped by 8 bases and J by 5 bases, with 14 bases between them. The CDR3 loop is CSLLKLGDTQYF. Here the CDR3 DNA reads TGCAGCTTACTTAAGTTGGGAGATACGCAGTATTTT.